This T cell receptor beta chain derives from a study of blood T cell repertoires in COVID-19. This CDR3 region has 15 residues. Trimming left V 0 bases short and J 6 bases short, with 11 bases between. Germline V CDR1 and CDR2: WSHSY, SAAADI. Sequenced by immunoSEQ multiplex PCR; TCRdb stores in-frame clones only, minus some. The repertoire consists of more than 250,000 clones, with approximately 91% occurring once and the leading ten covering about 0.7%. The rearrangement links TRBV10-2 to TRBJ1-4, with unresolved D. The TCR comes from a human donor in a cohort sampled during active COVID-19. Sequenced input: peripheral blood. Here the CDR3 DNA reads TGCGCCAGCAGTGAGTCGAGAGGATCGGATGAAAAACTGTTTTTT. The encoded protein is CASSESRGSDEKLFF.